This T cell receptor (beta chain) appears in the sequencing data of a study of blood T cell repertoires in COVID-19 (dated by TCRdb to 2020 to 2022). In terms of the full investigation: Samples from collaborators originated in the United States, Italy and Spain and spanned both the acute and convalescent phases of COVID-19. The prospective study material was composed of cDNA or gDNA derived from T cells, B-cell-depleted T cells, or PBMCs. Subjects who had been exposed to COVID-19, were actively infected with it, or had recovered from it provided the deeply sampled blood TCRbeta repertoires that made up the dataset. The repertoires were released in a freely available public database meant as a resource for research on the immune response to SARS-CoV-2. The samples were drawn from the first 160 participants of the ongoing ImmuneRACE study and from 950 to 1,500 subjects provided by 6 global collaborators. The sample metadata nearly always contained a de-identified subject ID, COVID-19 status, age in years and sex. HLA class I and class II types, where available, came from metadata supplied by the sample provider rather than from assay-based typing.

TCRbeta CDR3 regions were amplified from genomic DNA using the immunoSEQ Assay, a bias-controlled multiplex PCR. Concerning the study's data processing: The number of nucleated cells in each sample was estimated from the amplification of reference gene primers within the assay. To quantify the absolute abundance of each unique TCRbeta CDR3 rearrangement, sequence reads were collapsed and filtered. For each sample, productive Simpson clonality was calculated as the square root of Simpson's diversity index over productive rearrangements. Not all clones reach the TCRdb copy of this immuneACCESS table, which keeps in-frame sequences only. Checked studies attribute under half of the gap to unresolved V genes and leave the rest unexplained. The V and J calls and the clone size are those of that table, but D and trimming were determined from the DNA. For this sample there are some 210,000 clones; 80% to 90% appear just once. The ten largest make up 10% of the sample.

Participants in the prospective study were enrolled through a virtual design, were aged roughly 18 to 100 years, and lived in about two dozen United States geographic areas. In the prospective study, participants were assigned to cohorts based on the clinical history participants reported in a screening survey and a study questionnaire. Mobile phlebotomists in the prospective study collected whole blood, serum and a nasopharyngeal or oropharyngeal swab from every participant. Over an approximately 2-month period, participants in the prospective study had the option of providing additional blood draws and questionnaires. Before DNA extraction, prospective study blood samples were shipped either frozen or at room temperature. Overall study outcomes, separate from this receptor: Clinical and demographic metadata were provided uncurated, with the amount varying by source and participant.

From the germline V gene (reference sequence), CDR1 is SGHNT and CDR2 is YYREEE. The CDR3 measures 16 amino acids from cysteine to phenylalanine. The CDR3 DNA has 48 bases and is translated from base 1. Here V drops 4 bases and J drops 1 base, and the junction holds 8 bases not matched to any gene. To note about this clone: Its target antigen remains unknown. Base qualities are not recorded, but no much larger clone differs from it by a single base.

The specimen sequenced was PBMCs or T cells enriched from blood (not recorded which). The receptor chain draws on TRBV5-4 and TRBJ1-2; TRBD1 aligns with 9 central bases. This receptor was obtained from a man aged 18-30 years with acute COVID-19. The base sequence is TGTGCCAGCAGCGATTACAGGGGGCCGGATAACTATGGCTACACCTTC. Translation gives CASSDYRGPDNYGYTF.